The present T cell receptor (beta chain) was sequenced within a study of siplizumab effects on memory and regulatory T cells. Cells of the mixed lymphocyte reaction were cocultured at 37 degrees C for five to seven days. Generated by immunoSEQ multiplex PCR, the TCRdb table keeps only in-frame clones and is missing some. The sample lists fewer than 11,000 clones, more than 45% seen once, with 22% in the top ten. In this sample, this clone turned up a few times. Its antigen is currently unknown. Study-wide findings and caveats: Significantly reduced by siplizumab was the cumulative frequency of alloreactive sequences, namely those traceable to unstimulated CD4+ memory cells. A naive or memory phenotype could not be assigned to roughly 80-97% of the proliferating CD4+ or CD8+ clones.

The sequence was obtained from a human donor in good health; the cells came from an allogeneic mixed lymphocyte reaction. The sequencing input was CFSE-low (dividing) CD4+ T cells sorted from an allogeneic mixed lymphocyte reaction.

The CDR3 region is CASSPPEGGGQYF. CDR3 nucleotide sequence: TGTGCCAGCTCACCCCCCGAGGGGGGAGGGCAGTACTTC. The rearrangement joins TRBV18 to TRBJ2-7, with D perhaps being TRBD1 or TRBD2 (6 bases each). The V end was cut by 3 bases, the J end by 9 bases, with 15 bases between. This CDR3 spans 13 amino acids. The germline V gene encodes CDR1 KGHSH and CDR2 LQKENI.